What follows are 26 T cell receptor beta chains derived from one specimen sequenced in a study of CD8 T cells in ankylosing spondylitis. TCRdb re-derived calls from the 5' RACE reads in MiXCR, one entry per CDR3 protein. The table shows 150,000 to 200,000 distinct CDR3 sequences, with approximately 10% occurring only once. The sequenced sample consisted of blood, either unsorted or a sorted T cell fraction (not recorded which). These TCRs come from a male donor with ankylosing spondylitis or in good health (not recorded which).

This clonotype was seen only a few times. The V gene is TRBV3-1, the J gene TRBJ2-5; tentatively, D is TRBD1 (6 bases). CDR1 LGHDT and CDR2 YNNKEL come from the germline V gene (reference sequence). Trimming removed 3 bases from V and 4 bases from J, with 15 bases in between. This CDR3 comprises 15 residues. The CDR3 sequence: CASSHFPGERETQYF. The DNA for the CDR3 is TGTGCCAGCAGCCACTTTCCAGGGGAGCGAGAGACCCAGTACTTC.

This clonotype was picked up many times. CDR3 region: CATSTTTDTQYF. CDR3 bases: TGTGCCACCAGTACCACCACAGATACGCAGTATTTT. This chain connects TRBV24-1 to TRBJ2-3; D call uncertain. The CDR3 covers 12 residues. V shed 6 bases and J shed 2 bases, with 5 bases lying between them. Germline-derived CDR1 and CDR2 are KGHDR and SFDVKD.

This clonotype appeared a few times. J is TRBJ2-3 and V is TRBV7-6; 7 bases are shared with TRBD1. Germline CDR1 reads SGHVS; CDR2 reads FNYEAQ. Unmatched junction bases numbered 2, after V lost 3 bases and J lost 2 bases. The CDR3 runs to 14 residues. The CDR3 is CASSFGTDTDTQYF. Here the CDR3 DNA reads TGTGCCAGCAGCTTCGGGACAGACACAGATACGCAGTATTTT.

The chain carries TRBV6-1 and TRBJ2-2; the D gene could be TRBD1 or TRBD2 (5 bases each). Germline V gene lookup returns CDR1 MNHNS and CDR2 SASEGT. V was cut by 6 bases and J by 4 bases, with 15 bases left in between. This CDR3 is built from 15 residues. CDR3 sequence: CASRSIRGGTGELFF. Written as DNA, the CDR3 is TGTGCCAGCAGGTCCATCCGGGGCGGCACCGGGGAGCTGTTTTTT.

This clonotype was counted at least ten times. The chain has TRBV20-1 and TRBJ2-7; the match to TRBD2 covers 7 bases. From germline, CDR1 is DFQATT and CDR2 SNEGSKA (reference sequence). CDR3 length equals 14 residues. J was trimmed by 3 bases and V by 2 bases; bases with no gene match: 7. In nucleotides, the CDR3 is TGCAGTGCTAGATCGCGGCTAGCGGACTACGAGCAGTACTTC. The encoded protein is CSARSRLADYEQYF.

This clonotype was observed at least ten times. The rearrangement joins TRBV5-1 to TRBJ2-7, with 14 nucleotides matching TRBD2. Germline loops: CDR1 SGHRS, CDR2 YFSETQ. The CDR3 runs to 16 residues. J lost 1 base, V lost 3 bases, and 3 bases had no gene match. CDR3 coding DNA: TGCGCCAGCAGCTCGGGGACTAGCGGGAGTTCCTACGAGCAGTACTTC. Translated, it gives CASSSGTSGSSYEQYF.

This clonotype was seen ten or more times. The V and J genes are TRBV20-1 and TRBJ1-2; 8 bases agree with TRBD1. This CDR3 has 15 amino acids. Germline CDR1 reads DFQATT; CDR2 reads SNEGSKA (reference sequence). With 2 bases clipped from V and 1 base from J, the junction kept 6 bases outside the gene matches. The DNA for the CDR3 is TGCAGTGCTAGATCGCAGGGGGCTTATAACTATGGCTACACCTTC. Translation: CSARSQGAYNYGYTF.

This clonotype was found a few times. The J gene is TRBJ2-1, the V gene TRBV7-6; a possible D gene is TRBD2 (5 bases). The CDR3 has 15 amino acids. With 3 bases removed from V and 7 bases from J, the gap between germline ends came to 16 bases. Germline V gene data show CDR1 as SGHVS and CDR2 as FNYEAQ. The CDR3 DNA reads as TGTGCCAGCAGCTTGACGGCTAGCTTCGGAAATGAGCAGTTCTTC. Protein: CASSLTASFGNEQFF.

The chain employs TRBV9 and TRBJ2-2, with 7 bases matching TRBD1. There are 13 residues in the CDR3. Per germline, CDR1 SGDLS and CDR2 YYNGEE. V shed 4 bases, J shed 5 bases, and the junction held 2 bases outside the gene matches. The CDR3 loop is CASSPRGTGELFF. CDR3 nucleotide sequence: TGTGCCAGCAGCCCCAGGGGGACCGGGGAGCTGTTTTTT.

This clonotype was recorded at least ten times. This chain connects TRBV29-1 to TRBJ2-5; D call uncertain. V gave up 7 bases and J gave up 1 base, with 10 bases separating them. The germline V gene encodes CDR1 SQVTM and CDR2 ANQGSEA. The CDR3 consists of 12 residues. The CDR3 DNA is TGCAGCGCCAGCAGGAGCCAAGAGACCCAGTACTTC. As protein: CSASRSQETQYF.

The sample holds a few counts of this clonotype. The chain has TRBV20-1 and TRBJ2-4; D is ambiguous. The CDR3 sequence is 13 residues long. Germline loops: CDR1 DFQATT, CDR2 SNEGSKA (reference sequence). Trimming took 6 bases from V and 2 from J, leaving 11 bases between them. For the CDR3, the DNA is TGCAGTGCCGTGGACGAATCCAAAAACATTCAGTACTTC. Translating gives CSAVDESKNIQYF.

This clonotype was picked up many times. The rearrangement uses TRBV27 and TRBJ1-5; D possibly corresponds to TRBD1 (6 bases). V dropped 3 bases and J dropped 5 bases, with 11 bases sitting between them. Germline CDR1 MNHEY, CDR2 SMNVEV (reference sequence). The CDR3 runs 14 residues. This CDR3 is CASSFRGSDQPQHF. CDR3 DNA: TGTGCCAGCAGTTTCAGGGGAAGCGATCAGCCCCAGCATTTT.

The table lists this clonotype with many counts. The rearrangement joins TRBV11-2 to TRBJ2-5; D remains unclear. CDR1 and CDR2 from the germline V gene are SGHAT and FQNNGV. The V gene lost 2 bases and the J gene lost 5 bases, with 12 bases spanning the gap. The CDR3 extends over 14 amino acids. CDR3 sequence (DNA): TGTGCCAGCAGCTTATTCCAGGCCGGTGAGACCCAGTACTTC. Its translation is CASSLFQAGETQYF.

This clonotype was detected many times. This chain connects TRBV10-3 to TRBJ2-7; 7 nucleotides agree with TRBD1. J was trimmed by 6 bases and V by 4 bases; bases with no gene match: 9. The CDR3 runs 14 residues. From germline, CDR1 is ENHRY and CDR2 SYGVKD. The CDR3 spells CAISVEGAGREQYF. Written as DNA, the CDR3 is TGTGCCATCAGTGTTGAGGGGGCCGGTCGCGAGCAGTACTTC.

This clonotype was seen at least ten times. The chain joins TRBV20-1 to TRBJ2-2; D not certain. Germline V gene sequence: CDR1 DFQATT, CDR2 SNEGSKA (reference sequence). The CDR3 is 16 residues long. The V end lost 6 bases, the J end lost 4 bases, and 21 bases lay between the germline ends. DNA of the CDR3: TGCAGTGCCCCCGGCCCGGCTAGACAATTCACCGGGGAGCTGTTTTTT. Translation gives CSAPGPARQFTGELFF.

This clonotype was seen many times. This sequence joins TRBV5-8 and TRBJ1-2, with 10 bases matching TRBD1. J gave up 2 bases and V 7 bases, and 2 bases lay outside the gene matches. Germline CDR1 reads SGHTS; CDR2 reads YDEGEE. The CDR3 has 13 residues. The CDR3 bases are TGTGCCAGCCTGGGACAGGGGAACTATGGCTACACCTTC. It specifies CASLGQGNYGYTF. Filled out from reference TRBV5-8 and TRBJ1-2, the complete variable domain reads EAGVTQSPTHLIKTRGQQATLRCSPISGHTSVYWYQQALGLGLQFLLWYDEGEERNRGNFPPRFSGRQFPNYSSELNVNALELEDSALYLCASLGQGNYGYTFGSGTRLTVV.

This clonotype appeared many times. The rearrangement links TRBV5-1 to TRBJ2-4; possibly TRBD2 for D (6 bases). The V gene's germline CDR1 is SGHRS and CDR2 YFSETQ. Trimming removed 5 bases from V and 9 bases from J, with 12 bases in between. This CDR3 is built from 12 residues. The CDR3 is CASSSGVGIQYF. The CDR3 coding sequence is TGCGCCAGCAGTTCGGGGGTAGGCATTCAGTACTTC.

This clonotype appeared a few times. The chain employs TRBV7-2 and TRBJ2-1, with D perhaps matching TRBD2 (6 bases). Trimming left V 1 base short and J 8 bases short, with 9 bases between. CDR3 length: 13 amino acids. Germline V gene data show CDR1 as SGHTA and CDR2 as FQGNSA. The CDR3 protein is CASSLDWGDEQFF. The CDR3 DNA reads TGTGCCAGCAGCTTAGACTGGGGGGATGAGCAGTTCTTC.

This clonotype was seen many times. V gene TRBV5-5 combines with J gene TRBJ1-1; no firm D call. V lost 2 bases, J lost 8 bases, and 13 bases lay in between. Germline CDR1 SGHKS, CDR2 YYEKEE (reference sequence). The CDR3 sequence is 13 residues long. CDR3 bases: TGTGCCAGCAGCTTCGAGCCAGTCTCCGAAGCTTTCTTT. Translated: CASSFEPVSEAFF. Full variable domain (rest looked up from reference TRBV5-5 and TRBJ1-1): DAGVTQSPTHLIKTRGQQVTLRCSPISGHKSVSWYQQVLGQGPQFIFQYYEKEERGRGNFPDRFSARQFPNYSSELNVNALLLGDSALYLCASSFEPVSEAFFGQGTRLTVV.

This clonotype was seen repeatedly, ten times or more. CDR3 sequence: CASSLKGGLLGGETQYF. The CDR3 nucleotides read TGTGCCAGCAGTTTAAAGGGGGGGCTGTTGGGAGGAGAGACCCAGTACTTC. The chain links TRBV27 to TRBJ2-5, with D perhaps TRBD2 (7 bases). This CDR3 is 17 amino acids long. Trimming removed 2 bases at V and 4 bases at J, with 20 bases between. Germline-derived CDR1 and CDR2 are MNHEY and SMNVEV (reference sequence).

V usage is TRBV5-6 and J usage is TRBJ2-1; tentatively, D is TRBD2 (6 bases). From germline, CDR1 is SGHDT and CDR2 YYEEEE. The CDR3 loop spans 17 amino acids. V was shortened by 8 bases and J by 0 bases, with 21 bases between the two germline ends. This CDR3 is CARGTGGLLSSYNEQFF. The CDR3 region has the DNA TGTGCCAGGGGCACCGGGGGACTGCTGAGCTCCTACAATGAGCAGTTCTTC.

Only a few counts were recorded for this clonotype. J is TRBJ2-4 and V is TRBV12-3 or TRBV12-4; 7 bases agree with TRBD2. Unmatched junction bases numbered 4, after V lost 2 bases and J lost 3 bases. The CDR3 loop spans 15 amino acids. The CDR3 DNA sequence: TGTGCCAGCAGTTTACCTAGCGGTGTCAAAAACATTCAGTACTTC. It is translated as CASSLPSGVKNIQYF.

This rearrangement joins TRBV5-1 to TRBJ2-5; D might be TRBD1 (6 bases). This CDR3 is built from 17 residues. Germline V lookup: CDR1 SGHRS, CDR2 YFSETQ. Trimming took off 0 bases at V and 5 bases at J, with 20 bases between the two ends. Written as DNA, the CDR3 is TGCGCCAGCAGCTTGGAGGGGGTCCAACCTGGCTCGGAGACCCAGTACTTC. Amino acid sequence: CASSLEGVQPGSETQYF.

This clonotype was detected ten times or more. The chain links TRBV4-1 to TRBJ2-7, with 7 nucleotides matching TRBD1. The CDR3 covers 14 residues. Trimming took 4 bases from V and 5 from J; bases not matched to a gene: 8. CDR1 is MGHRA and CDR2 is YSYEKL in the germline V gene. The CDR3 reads CASSLLTGTHEQYF. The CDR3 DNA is TGCGCCAGCAGCCTCTTGACAGGGACCCACGAGCAGTACTTC.

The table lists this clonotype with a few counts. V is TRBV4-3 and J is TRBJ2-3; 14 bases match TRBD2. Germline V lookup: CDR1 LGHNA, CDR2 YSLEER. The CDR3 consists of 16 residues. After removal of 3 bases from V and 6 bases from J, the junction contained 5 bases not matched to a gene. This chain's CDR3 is CASSQTSGGAWDTQYF. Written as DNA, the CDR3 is TGCGCCAGCAGCCAGACTAGCGGGGGGGCTTGGGATACGCAGTATTTT.

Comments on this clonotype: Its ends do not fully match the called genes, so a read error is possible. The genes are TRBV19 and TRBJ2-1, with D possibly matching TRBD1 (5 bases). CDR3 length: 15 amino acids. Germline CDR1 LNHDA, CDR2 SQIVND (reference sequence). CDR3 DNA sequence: TGTGCCAGTAGTATAGGGGGCCTCTCCAACAATGAGCAGTTCTTC. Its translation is CASSIGGLSNNEQFF. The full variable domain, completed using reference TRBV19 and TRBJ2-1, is DGGITQSPKYLFRKEGQNVTLSCEQNLNHDAMYWYRQDPGQGLRLIYYSQIVNDFQKGDIAEGYSVSREKKESFPLTVTSAQKNPTAFYLCASSIGGLSNNEQFFGPGTRLTVL.